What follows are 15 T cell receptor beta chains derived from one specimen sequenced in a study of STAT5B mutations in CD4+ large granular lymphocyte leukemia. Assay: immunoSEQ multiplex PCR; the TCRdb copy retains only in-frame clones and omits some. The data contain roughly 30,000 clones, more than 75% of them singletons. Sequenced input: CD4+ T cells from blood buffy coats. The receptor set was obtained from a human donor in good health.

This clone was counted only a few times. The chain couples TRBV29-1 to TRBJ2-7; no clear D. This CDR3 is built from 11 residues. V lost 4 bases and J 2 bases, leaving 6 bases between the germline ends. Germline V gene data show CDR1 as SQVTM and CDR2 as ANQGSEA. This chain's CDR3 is CSVGGTYEQYF. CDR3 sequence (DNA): TGCAGCGTTGGAGGTACCTACGAGCAGTACTTC.

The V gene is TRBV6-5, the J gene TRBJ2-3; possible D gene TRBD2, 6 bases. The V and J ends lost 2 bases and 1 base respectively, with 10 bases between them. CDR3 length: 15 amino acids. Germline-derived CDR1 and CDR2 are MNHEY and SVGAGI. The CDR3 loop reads CASSYGGSGTDTQYF. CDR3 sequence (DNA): TGTGCCAGCAGTTACGGGGGGAGTGGCACAGATACGCAGTATTTT.

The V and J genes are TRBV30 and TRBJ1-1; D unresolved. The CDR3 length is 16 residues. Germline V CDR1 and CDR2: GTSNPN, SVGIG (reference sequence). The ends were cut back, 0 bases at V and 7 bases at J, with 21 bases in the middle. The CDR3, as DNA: TGTGCCTGGAGTGTACGAGTGTTGAGAGGGCCCGGTGAAGCTTTCTTT. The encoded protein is CAWSVRVLRGPGEAFF. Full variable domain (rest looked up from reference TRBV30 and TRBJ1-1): SQTIHQWPATLVQPVGSPLSLECTVEGTSNPNLYWYRQAAGRGLQLLFYSVGIGQISSEVPQNLSASRPQDRQFILSSKKLLLSDSGFYLCAWSVRVLRGPGEAFFGQGTRLTVV.

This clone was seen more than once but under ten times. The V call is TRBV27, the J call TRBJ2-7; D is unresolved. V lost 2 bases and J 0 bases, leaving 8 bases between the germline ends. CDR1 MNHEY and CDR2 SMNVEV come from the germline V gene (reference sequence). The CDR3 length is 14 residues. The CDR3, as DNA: TGTGCCAGCAGTTTAAAGGGAATCTCCTACGAGCAGTACTTC. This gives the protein CASSLKGISYEQYF.

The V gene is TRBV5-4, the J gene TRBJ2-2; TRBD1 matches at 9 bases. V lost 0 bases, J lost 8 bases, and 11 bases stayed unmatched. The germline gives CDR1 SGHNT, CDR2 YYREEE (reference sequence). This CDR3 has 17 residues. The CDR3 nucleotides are TGTGCCAGCAGCTTGGCCAGGACAGGGGTTCAGGGTGGGGAGCTGTTTTTT. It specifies CASSLARTGVQGGELFF.

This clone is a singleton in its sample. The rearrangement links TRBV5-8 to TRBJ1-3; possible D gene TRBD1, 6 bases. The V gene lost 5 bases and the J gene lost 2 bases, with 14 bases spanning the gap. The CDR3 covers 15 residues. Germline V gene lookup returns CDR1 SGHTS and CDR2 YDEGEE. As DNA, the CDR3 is TGTGCCAGCAGGCGGACAGCCGAGACTGGAAACACCATATATTTT. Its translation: CASRRTAETGNTIYF.

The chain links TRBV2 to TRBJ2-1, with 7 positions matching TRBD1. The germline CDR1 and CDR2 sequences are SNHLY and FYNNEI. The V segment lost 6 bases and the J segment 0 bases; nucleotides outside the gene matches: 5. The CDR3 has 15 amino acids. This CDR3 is CASRSQGISYNEQFF. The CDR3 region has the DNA TGTGCCAGCAGGTCACAGGGGATCTCCTACAATGAGCAGTTCTTC.

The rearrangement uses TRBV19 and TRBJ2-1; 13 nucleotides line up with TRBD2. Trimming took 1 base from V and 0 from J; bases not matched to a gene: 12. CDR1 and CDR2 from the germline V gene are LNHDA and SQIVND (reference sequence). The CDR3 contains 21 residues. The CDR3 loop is CASSIGRLAGGRLSSYNEQFF. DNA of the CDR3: TGTGCCAGTAGTATAGGGCGACTAGCGGGGGGTCGGCTTAGCTCCTACAATGAGCAGTTCTTC.

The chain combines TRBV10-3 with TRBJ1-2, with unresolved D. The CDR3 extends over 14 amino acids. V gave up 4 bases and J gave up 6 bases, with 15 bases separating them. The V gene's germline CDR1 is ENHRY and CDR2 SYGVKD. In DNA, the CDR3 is TGTGCCATCAGTGGCAGTGGACGGCTTCATGGCTACACCTTC. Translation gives CAISGSGRLHGYTF.

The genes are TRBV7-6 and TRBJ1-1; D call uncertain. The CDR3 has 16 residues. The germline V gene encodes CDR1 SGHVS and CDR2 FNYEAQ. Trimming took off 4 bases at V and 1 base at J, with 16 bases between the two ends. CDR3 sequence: CASSSAGEMGNTEAFF. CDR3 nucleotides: TGTGCCAGCAGCTCAGCTGGGGAAATGGGGAACACTGAAGCTTTCTTT.

The CDR3 bases are TGTGCCAGCAGTGATGATACAGCCGAGCAGTACTTC. Amino acids: CASSDDTAEQYF. The rearrangement uses TRBV6-1 and TRBJ2-7; D gene uncertain. The V gene lost 3 bases and the J gene lost 6 bases, with 9 bases spanning the gap. There are 12 residues in the CDR3. CDR1 and CDR2 from the germline V gene are MNHNS and SASEGT.

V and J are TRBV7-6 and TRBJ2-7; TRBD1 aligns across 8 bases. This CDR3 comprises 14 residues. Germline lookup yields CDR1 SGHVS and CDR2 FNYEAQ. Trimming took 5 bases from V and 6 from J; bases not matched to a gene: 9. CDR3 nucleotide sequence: TGTGCCAGCAGCCTCGGACAGGGCGCAGGCGAGCAGTACTTC. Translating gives CASSLGQGAGEQYF.

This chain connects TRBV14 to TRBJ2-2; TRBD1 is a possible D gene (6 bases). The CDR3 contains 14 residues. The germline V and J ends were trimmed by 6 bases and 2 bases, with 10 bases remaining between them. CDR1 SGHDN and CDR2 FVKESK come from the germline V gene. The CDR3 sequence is CASSQGINTGELFF. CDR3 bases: TGTGCCAGCAGTCAGGGGATCAACACCGGGGAGCTGTTTTTT.

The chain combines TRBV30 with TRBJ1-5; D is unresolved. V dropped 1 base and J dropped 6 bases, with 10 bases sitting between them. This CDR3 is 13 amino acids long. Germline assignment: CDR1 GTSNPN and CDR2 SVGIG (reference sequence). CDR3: CAWSGGSGQPQHF. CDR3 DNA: TGTGCCTGGAGTGGGGGTAGCGGTCAGCCCCAGCATTTT.

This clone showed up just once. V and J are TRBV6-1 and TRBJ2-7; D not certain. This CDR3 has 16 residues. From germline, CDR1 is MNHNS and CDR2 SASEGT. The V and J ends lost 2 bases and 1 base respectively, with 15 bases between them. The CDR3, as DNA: TGTGCCAGCAGTGAACCCCCCCCCACTCTTTCCTACGAGCAGTACTTC. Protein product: CASSEPPPTLSYEQYF.